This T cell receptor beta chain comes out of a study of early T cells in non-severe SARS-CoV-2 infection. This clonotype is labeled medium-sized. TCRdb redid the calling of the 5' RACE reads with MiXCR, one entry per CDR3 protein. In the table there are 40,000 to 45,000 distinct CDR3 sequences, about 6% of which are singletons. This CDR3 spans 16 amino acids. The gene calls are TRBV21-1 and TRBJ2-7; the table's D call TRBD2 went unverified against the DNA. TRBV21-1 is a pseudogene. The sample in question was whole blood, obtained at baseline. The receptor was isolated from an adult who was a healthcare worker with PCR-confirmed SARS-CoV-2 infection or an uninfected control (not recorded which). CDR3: CASSNKPKEVFYEQYF. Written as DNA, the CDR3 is TGTGCCAGCAGCAACAAGCCGAAGGAGGTTTTCTACGAGCAGTACTTC.